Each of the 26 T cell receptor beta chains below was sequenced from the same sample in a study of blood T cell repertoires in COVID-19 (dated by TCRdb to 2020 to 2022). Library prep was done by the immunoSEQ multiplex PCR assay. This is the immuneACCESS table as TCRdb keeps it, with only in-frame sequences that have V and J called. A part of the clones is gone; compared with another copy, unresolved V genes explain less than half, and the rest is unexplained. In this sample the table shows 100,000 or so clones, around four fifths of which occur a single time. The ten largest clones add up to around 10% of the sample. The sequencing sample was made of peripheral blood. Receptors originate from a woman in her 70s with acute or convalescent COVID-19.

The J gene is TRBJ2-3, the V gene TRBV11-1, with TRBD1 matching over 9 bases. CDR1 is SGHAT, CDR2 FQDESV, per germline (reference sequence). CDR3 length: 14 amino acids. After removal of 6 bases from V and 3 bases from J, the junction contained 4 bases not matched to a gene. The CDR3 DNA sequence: TGTGCCAGCAGTCCGGGACAGGGAACAGATACGCAGTATTTT. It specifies CASSPGQGTDTQYF.

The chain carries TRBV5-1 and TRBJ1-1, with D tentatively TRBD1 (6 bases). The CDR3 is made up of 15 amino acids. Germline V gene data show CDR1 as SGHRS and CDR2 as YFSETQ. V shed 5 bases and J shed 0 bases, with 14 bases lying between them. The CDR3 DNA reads TGCGCCAGCAGGGAGTACAGGGCCATGAACACTGAAGCTTTCTTT. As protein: CASREYRAMNTEAFF.

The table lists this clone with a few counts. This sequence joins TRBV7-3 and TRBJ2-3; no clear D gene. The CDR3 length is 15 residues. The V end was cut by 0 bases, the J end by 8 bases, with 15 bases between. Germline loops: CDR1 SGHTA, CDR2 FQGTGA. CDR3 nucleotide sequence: TGTGCCAGCAGCTTAACACTCACCCCGACGGGTACGCAGTATTTT. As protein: CASSLTLTPTGTQYF.

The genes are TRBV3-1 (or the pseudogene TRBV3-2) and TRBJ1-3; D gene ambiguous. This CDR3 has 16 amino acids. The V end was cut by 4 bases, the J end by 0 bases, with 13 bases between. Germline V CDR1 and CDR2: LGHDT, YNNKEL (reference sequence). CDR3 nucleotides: TGTGCCAGCAGCCCAAGACCCGGCGGCTCTGGAAACACCATATATTTT. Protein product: CASSPRPGGSGNTIYF.

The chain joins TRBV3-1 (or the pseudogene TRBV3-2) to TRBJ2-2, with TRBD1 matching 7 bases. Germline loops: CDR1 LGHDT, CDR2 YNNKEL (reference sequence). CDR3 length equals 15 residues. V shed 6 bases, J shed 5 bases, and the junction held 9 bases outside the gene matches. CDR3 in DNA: TGTGCCAGCAGACGGGCAGGGGGAGAAACCGGGGAGCTGTTTTTT. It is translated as CASRRAGGETGELFF.

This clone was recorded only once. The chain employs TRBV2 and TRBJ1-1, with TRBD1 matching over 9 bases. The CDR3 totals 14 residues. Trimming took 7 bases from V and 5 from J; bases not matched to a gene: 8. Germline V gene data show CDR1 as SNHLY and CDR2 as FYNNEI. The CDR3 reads CASTFTDRGTEAFF. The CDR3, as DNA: TGTGCCAGCACTTTCACCGACAGGGGGACTGAAGCTTTCTTT.

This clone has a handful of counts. The CDR3, as DNA: TGTGCCAGCAGTGAGACTAGCCCCGTCTACAATGAGCAGTTCTTC. Translation gives CASSETSPVYNEQFF. The chain joins TRBV6-1 to TRBJ2-1, with 7 bases aligning to TRBD2. The CDR3 spans 15 residues. V trimming: 3 bases; J trimming: 3 bases; junction bases outside the gene matches: 5. The germline V gene has CDR1 MNHNS and CDR2 SASEGT.

The CDR3 DNA is TGTGCCAGCAGTGCCGGGCCCGGGAGTGGCTACACCTTC. Residues: CASSAGPGSGYTF. The genes are TRBV6-2 or TRBV6-3 and TRBJ1-2, with D unclear. CDR1 is MNHEY and CDR2 is SVGEGT in the germline V gene. The CDR3 runs to 13 residues. The V end lost 5 bases, the J end lost 7 bases, and 14 bases lay between the germline ends.

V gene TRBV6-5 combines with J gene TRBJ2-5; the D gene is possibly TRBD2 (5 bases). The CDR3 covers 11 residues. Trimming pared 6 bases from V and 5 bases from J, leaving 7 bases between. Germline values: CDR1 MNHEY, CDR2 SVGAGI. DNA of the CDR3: TGTGCCAGCAGGGGAGTCGAGACCCAGTACTTC. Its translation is CASRGVETQYF.

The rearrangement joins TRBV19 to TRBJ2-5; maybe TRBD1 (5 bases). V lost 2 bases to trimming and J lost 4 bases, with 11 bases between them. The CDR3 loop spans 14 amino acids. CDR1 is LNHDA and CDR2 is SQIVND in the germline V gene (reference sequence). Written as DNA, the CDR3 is TGTGCCAGTAGTATATTAGGGCAGGGAGAGACCCAGTACTTC. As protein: CASSILGQGETQYF. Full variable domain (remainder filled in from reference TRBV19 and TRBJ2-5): DGGITQSPKYLFRKEGQNVTLSCEQNLNHDAMYWYRQDPGQGLRLIYYSQIVNDFQKGDIAEGYSVSREKKESFPLTVTSAQKNPTAFYLCASSILGQGETQYFGPGTRLLVL.

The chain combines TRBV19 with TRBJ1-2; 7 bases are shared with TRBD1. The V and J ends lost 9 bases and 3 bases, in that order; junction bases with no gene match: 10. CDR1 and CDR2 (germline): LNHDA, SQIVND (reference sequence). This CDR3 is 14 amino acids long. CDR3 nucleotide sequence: TGTGCCAGCAAGAACCGGGACAGAGACTATGGCTACACCTTC. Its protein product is CASKNRDRDYGYTF. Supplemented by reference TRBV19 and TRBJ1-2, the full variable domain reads DGGITQSPKYLFRKEGQNVTLSCEQNLNHDAMYWYRQDPGQGLRLIYYSQIVNDFQKGDIAEGYSVSREKKESFPLTVTSAQKNPTAFYLCASKNRDRDYGYTFGSGTRLTVV.

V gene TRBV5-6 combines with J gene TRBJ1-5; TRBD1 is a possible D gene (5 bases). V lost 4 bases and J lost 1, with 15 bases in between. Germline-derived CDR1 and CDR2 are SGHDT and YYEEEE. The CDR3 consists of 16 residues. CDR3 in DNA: TGTGCCAGCAGCGACAGCAGGGTCGCAAGCAATCAGCCCCAGCATTTT. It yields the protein CASSDSRVASNQPQHF.

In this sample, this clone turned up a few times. The CDR3 is CASSPKGTELTNYGYTF. For the CDR3, the DNA is TGTGCCAGCTCACCAAAAGGGACAGAGCTAACTAACTATGGCTACACCTTC. The chain carries TRBV18 and TRBJ1-2; 7 bases match TRBD1. V was pared by 2 bases and J by 0 bases, with 9 bases of the junction left unmatched. The CDR3 is 17 amino acids. The V gene's germline CDR1 is KGHSH and CDR2 LQKENI.

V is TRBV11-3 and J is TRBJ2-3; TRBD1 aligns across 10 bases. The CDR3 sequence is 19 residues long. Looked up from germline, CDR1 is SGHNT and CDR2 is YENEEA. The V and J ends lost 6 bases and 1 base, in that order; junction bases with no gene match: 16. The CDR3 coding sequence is TGTGCCAGCAGTCAGACAGCCCCTCGCGGGACAGGGGGCACAGATACGCAGTATTTT. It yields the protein CASSQTAPRGTGGTDTQYF.

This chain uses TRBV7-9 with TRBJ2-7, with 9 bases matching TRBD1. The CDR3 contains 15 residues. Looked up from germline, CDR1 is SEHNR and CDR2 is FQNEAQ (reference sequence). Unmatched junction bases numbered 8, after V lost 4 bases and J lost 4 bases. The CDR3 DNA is TGTGCCAGCAGCTCCGGGACAGGGACTGGATACGAGCAGTACTTC. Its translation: CASSSGTGTGYEQYF.

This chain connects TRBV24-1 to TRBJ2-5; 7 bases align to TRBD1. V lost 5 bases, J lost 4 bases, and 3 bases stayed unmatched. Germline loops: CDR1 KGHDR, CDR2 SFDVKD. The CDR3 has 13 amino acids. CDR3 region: CATSAPGGETQYF. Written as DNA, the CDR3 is TGTGCCACCAGTGCCCCAGGGGGAGAGACCCAGTACTTC.

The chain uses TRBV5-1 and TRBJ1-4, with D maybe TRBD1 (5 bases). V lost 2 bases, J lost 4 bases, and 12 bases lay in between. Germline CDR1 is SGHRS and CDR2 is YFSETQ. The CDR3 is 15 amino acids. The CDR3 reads CASSLGRQLNEKLFF. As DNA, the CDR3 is TGCGCCAGCAGCTTAGGCCGACAGCTTAATGAAAAACTGTTTTTT.

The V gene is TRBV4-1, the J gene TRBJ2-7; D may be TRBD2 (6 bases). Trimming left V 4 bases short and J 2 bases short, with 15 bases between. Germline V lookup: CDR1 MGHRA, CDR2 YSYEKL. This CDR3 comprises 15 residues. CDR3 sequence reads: CASSRGGEATYEQYF. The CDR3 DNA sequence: TGCGCCAGCAGCCGTGGAGGGGAAGCAACCTACGAGCAGTACTTC.

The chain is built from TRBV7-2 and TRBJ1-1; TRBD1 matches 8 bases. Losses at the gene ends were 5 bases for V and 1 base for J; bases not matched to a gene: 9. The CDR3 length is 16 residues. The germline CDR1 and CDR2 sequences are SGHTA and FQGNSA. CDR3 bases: TGTGCCAGCAGCCCACGGTACAGGGGGGCGAACACTGAAGCTTTCTTT. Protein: CASSPRYRGANTEAFF. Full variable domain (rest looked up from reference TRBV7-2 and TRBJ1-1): GAGVSQSPSNKVTEKGKDVELRCDPISGHTALYWYRQSLGQGLEFLIYFQGNSAPDKSGLPSDRFSAERTGGSVSTLTIQRTQQEDSAVYLCASSPRYRGANTEAFFGQGTRLTVV.

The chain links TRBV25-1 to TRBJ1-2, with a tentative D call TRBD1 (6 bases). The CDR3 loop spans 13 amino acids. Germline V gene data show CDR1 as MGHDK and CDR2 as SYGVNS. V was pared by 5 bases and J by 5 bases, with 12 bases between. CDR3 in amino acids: CASSTRTDYGYTF. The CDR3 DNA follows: TGTGCCAGCAGTACCCGGACAGATTATGGCTACACCTTC.

The CDR3 coding sequence is TGTGCCAGCAGCTTGTCACATTTCACTGAAGCTTTCTTT. Translation: CASSLSHFTEAFF. This rearrangement joins TRBV5-6 to TRBJ1-1; unclear D gene. Trimming removed 1 base at V and 4 bases at J, with 8 bases between. This CDR3 region has 13 residues. CDR1 and CDR2 from the germline V gene are SGHDT and YYEEEE.

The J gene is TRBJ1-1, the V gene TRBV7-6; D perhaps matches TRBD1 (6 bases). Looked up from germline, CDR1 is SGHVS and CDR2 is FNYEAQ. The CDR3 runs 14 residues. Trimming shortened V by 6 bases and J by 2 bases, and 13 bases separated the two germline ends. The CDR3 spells CASSLRQENTEAFF. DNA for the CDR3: TGTGCCAGCAGTTTAAGACAGGAAAACACTGAAGCTTTCTTT.

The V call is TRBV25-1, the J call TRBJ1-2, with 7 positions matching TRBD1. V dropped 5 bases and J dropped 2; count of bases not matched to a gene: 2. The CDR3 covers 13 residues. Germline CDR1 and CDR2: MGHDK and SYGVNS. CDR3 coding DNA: TGTGCCAGCAGTATGACAGGGAACTATGGCTACACCTTC. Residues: CASSMTGNYGYTF.

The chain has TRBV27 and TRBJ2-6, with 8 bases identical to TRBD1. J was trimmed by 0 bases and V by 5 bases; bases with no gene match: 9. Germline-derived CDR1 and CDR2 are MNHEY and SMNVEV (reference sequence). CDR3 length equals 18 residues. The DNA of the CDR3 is TGTGCCAGCAGTACCCCGGGACAGGAAACCTCTGGGGCCAACGTCCTGACTTTC. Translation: CASSTPGQETSGANVLTF.

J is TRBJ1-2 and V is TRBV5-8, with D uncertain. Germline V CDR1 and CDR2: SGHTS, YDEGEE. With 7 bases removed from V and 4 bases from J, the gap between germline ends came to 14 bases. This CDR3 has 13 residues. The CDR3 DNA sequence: TGTGCCAGCTTGGTAGCGGGGAGCTATGGCTACACCTTC. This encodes CASLVAGSYGYTF.

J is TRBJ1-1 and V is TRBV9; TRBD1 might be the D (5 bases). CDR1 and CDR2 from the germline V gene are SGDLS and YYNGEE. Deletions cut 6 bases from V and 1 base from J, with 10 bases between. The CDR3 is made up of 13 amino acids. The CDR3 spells CASTLTENTEAFF. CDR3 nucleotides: TGTGCCAGCACCCTGACAGAGAACACTGAAGCTTTCTTT.